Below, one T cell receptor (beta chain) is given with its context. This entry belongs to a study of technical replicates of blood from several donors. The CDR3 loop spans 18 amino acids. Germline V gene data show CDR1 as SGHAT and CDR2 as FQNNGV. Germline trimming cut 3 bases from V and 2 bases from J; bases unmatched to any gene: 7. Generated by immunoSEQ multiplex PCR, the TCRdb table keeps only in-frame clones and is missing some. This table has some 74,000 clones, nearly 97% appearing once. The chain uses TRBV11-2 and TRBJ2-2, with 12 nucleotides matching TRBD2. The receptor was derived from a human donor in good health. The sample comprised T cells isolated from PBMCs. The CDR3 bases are TGTGCCAGCAGCTTTCAGACTAGCGGGGGCCCAAACACCGGGGAGCTGTTTTTT. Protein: CASSFQTSGGPNTGELFF.